Presented here are 13 T cell receptor beta chains from one specimen sequenced in a study of shared clonotypes between healthy human individuals. TCRdb's copy holds only in-frame clones and misses some; the assay was immunoSEQ multiplex PCR. The sample carries about 1,900,000 clones, 85% to 95% recorded once. Cells designated naive CD8 were CD45RO-negative and were positively selected for CCR7, with terminally differentiated effector memory CD45RA+ cells excluded. Sequenced: naive CD8+ T cells sorted from blood. All receptors derive from a man aged 18 to 29 in good health.

This chain joins TRBV28 and TRBJ1-6; the match to TRBD1 covers 11 bases. This CDR3 has 16 residues. The V and J ends lost 5 bases and 5 bases, in that order; junction bases with no gene match: 5. Germline V lookup: CDR1 MDHEN, CDR2 SYDVKM. The CDR3 DNA reads as TGTGCCAGCAGTACCGGGACAGGGGGGAATAATTCACCCCTCCACTTT. Its protein is CASSTGTGGNNSPLHF.

The chain recombines TRBV27 with TRBJ1-4, with 12 positions matching TRBD1. The J segment lost 10 bases and the V segment lost 3 bases, leaving 9 bases of the junction unmatched. Germline assignment: CDR1 MNHEY and CDR2 SMNVEV (reference sequence). The CDR3 length is 16 residues. Here the CDR3 DNA reads TGTGCCAGCAGTTTGGGACCGGGACAGGGGGCCGGAAAACTGTTTTTT. This codes for CASSLGPGQGAGKLFF.

This chain joins TRBV30 and TRBJ1-1, with D possibly being TRBD1 (6 bases). This CDR3 has 16 amino acids. Germline V gene sequence: CDR1 GTSNPN, CDR2 SVGIG (reference sequence). V was pared by 3 bases and J by 3 bases, with 20 bases between. Written as DNA, the CDR3 is TGTGCCTGGAGACCACGGAACCTGGGACAAGACACTGAAGCTTTCTTT. This encodes CAWRPRNLGQDTEAFF.

CDR3 sequence reads: CASRRTGAGYEQYF. The CDR3 DNA is TGTGCCAGCAGAAGGACAGGGGCGGGCTACGAGCAGTACTTC. The V gene is TRBV27, the J gene TRBJ2-7, with 9 bases aligning to TRBD1. Germline trimming cut 6 bases from V and 3 bases from J; bases unmatched to any gene: 6. Per germline, CDR1 MNHEY and CDR2 SMNVEV (reference sequence). The CDR3 extends over 14 amino acids.

Concerning this clone itself: In the same sample, other DNA sequences code for this CDR3. The rearrangement uses TRBV7-6 and TRBJ2-5; a weak D match, TRBD1 (6 bases). Between the trimmed V and J ends, which lost 1 base and 4 bases, there was a span of 10 bases. This CDR3 region has 14 residues. CDR1 is SGHVS and CDR2 is FNYEAQ in the germline V gene. CDR3 bases: TGTGCCAGCAGCTTAGTCCTAGGGGGAGAGACCCAGTACTTC. Its translation: CASSLVLGGETQYF.

The gene calls are TRBV21-1 and TRBJ2-1; the table gives TRBD2 as D, unverified against the DNA. TRBV21-1 is deemed a pseudogene. The CDR3 is 21 residues long. The CDR3 bases are TGTGCCAGCAGCAAAGAGGGGGACTTGACTAGCGGGAGGGCCTCCTACAATGAGCAGTTCTTC. Its protein product is CASSKEGDLTSGRASYNEQFF.

This rearrangement joins TRBV4-1 to TRBJ2-6; D is uncertain. V lost 1 base to trimming and J lost 2 bases, with 6 bases between them. Germline V CDR1 and CDR2: MGHRA, YSYEKL. This CDR3 region has 15 residues. The CDR3 loop reads CASSQAGTGANVLTF. The CDR3 DNA follows: TGCGCCAGCAGCCAAGCCGGAACTGGGGCCAACGTCCTGACTTTC.

The chain couples TRBV27 to TRBJ2-2, with D possibly being TRBD1 or TRBD2 (5 bases each). Germline V gene lookup returns CDR1 MNHEY and CDR2 SMNVEV (reference sequence). This CDR3 has 15 amino acids. The ends were cut back, 8 bases at V and 0 bases at J, with 13 bases in the middle. CDR3 in amino acids: CASASGTANTGELFF. The CDR3 DNA follows: TGTGCCAGCGCCTCCGGGACCGCGAACACCGGGGAGCTGTTTTTT.

The chain uses TRBV27 and TRBJ2-1, with 12 nucleotides matching TRBD2. V was pared by 6 bases and J by 7 bases, with 4 bases of the junction left unmatched. The CDR3 is 14 amino acids. CDR1 and CDR2 from the germline V gene are MNHEY and SMNVEV (reference sequence). The CDR3 DNA follows: TGTGCCAGCAGGCGACTAGCGGGAGTTAATGAGCAGTTCTTC. It codes for CASRRLAGVNEQFF.

Concerning this clone itself: The sample has other DNA sequences that encode this CDR3 too. This chain joins TRBV4-3 and TRBJ2-5, with TRBD1 matching over 7 bases. V lost 1 base to trimming and J lost 3 bases; unmatched junction nucleotides: 5. The CDR3 covers 15 residues. The germline V gene encodes CDR1 LGHNA and CDR2 YSLEER. CDR3 protein: CASSQVAGGEETQYF. The CDR3 bases are TGCGCCAGCAGCCAAGTGGCAGGGGGAGAAGAGACCCAGTACTTC.

V and J are TRBV6-6 and TRBJ1-2; 7 bases agree with TRBD1. The CDR3 loop spans 15 amino acids. J was trimmed by 7 bases and V by 0 bases; bases with no gene match: 8. The germline V gene encodes CDR1 MNHNY and CDR2 SVGAGI (reference sequence). CDR3 loop: CASSYSEGATGGYTF. The CDR3 DNA reads as TGTGCCAGCAGTTACTCCGAGGGGGCAACCGGTGGCTACACCTTC.

The chain is built from TRBV5-1 and TRBJ2-3; the match to TRBD1 covers 10 bases. Germline CDR1 SGHRS, CDR2 YFSETQ. The CDR3 extends over 15 amino acids. V lost 0 bases to trimming and J lost 5 bases; unmatched junction nucleotides: 3. The CDR3 coding sequence is TGCGCCAGCAGCTTGGAGACAGGGGGCAGAGATACGCAGTATTTT. Translated, it gives CASSLETGGRDTQYF.

This chain joins TRBV19 and TRBJ1-5; no firm D call. The germline gives CDR1 LNHDA, CDR2 SQIVND (reference sequence). V lost 7 bases and J 3 bases, leaving 13 bases between the germline ends. This CDR3 has 14 amino acids. This CDR3 is CASTNREDNQPQHF. For the CDR3, the DNA is TGTGCCAGTACCAACCGGGAGGACAATCAGCCCCAGCATTTT. Using reference TRBV19 and TRBJ1-5 for the parts outside the CDR3, the full variable domain is DGGITQSPKYLFRKEGQNVTLSCEQNLNHDAMYWYRQDPGQGLRLIYYSQIVNDFQKGDIAEGYSVSREKKESFPLTVTSAQKNPTAFYLCASTNREDNQPQHFGDGTRLSIL.